Below are 25 T cell receptor beta chains sequenced from a single sample in a study of T cells after yellow fever vaccination. TCRdb re-called the 5' RACE reads through MiXCR, storing one row per CDR3 protein. This sample has some 300,000 distinct CDR3 sequences, with roughly 8% found just once. This specimen was PBMCs, taken approximately 40 days after the first yellow fever vaccination. The receptors were gathered from a man between 18 and 29 years old who received the YFV17D yellow fever vaccine.

This clonotype was observed a handful of times. The chain carries TRBV4-1 and TRBJ2-1, with 7 bases aligning to TRBD1. J gave up 6 bases and V 2 bases, and 13 bases lay outside the gene matches. This CDR3 comprises 17 residues. Germline assignment: CDR1 MGHRA and CDR2 YSYEKL. The CDR3 reads CASSQTRNRGEGNEQFF. The DNA for the CDR3 is TGCGCCAGCAGCCAAACGCGAAACAGGGGTGAGGGCAATGAGCAGTTCTTC.

There are a few counts of this clonotype. J is TRBJ1-6 and V is TRBV5-1; D is ambiguous. CDR3 length: 15 amino acids. V was clipped by 0 bases and J by 8 bases, with 12 bases between them. Germline V CDR1 and CDR2: SGHRS, YFSETQ. The CDR3 region is CASSLADRAYSPLHF. CDR3 DNA sequence: TGCGCCAGCAGCTTGGCGGACCGGGCGTATTCACCCCTCCACTTT.

Many counts were recorded for this clonotype. The chain joins TRBV18 to TRBJ2-3, with a weak D call TRBD1 (5 bases). The germline V gene encodes CDR1 KGHSH and CDR2 LQKENI. The CDR3 spans 20 residues. The germline V and J ends were trimmed by 1 base and 0 bases, with 23 bases remaining between them. This chain's CDR3 is CASSPLFVRAGTSSTDTQYF. The CDR3 DNA sequence: TGTGCCAGCTCACCACTATTTGTCAGGGCAGGTACCTCAAGCACAGATACGCAGTATTTT.

The gene calls are TRBV20-1 and TRBJ2-2, with 12 bases aligning to TRBD2. The CDR3 is made up of 19 amino acids. Germline V gene lookup returns CDR1 DFQATT and CDR2 SNEGSKA (reference sequence). V shed 0 bases, J shed 1 base, and the junction held 9 bases outside the gene matches. CDR3 sequence (DNA): TGCAGTGCTAGAGAGATTCCACTAGCGGGGGGTTTGAACACCGGGGAGCTGTTTTTT. This codes for CSAREIPLAGGLNTGELFF.

The V gene is TRBV7-2, the J gene TRBJ2-7; D uncertain. CDR3 size: 14 residues. V shed 5 bases and J shed 3 bases, with 14 bases lying between them. CDR1 and CDR2 (germline): SGHTA, FQGNSA. CDR3 DNA: TGTGCCAGCAGCCAAGACGGCTGGAGCTACGAGCAGTACGTC. Its protein product is CASSQDGWSYEQYV.

The gene calls are TRBV12-3 or TRBV12-4 and TRBJ2-3, with 7 bases aligning to TRBD2. V trimming: 2 bases; J trimming: 2 bases; junction bases outside the gene matches: 4. This CDR3 comprises 15 residues. The CDR3 is CASSLWGGITDTQYF. The CDR3 nucleotides are TGTGCCAGCAGTTTATGGGGGGGGATCACAGATACGCAGTATTTT.

This clonotype has only a few counts. J is TRBJ2-3 and V is TRBV25-1; D uncertain. Deletions cut 10 bases from V and 7 bases from J, with 9 bases between. This CDR3 comprises 10 residues. CDR1 is MGHDK and CDR2 is SYGVNS in the germline V gene. The CDR3 is CATLKNTQYF. CDR3 in DNA: TGTGCCACACTAAAGAATACGCAGTATTTT. Together with reference TRBV25-1 and TRBJ2-3, the CDR3 gives the full variable domain: EADIYQTPRYLVIGTGKKITLECSQTMGHDKMYWYQQDPGMELHLIHYSYGVNSTEKGDLSSESTVSRIRTEHFPLTLESARPSHTSQYLCATLKNTQYFGPGTRLTVL.

V is TRBV6-4 and J is TRBJ1-2; D might be TRBD1 (5 bases). Trimming removed 3 bases from V and 7 bases from J, with 12 bases in between. CDR1 MRHNA and CDR2 SNTAGT come from the germline V gene. This CDR3 has 13 amino acids. CDR3 residues: CASSEVRGSGYTF. In nucleotides, the CDR3 is TGTGCCAGCAGTGAAGTTCGGGGGTCTGGCTACACCTTC.

V and J are TRBV27 and TRBJ2-1, with a tentative D call TRBD1 (6 bases). V lost 0 bases and J lost 4, with 13 bases in between. CDR1 and CDR2 (germline): MNHEY, SMNVEV (reference sequence). The CDR3 spans 16 residues. CDR3 DNA: TGTGCCAGCAGTTTATCACCAGGGGTGGTATACAATGAGCAGTTCTTC. It specifies CASSLSPGVVYNEQFF.

The J gene is TRBJ2-3, the V gene TRBV4-1; TRBD2 agrees at 16 bases. V trimming: 4 bases; J trimming: 2 bases; junction bases outside the gene matches: 9. CDR3 size: 19 residues. Germline assignment: CDR1 MGHRA and CDR2 YSYEKL. CDR3 loop: CASSRPGTSGGANTDTQYF. CDR3 sequence (DNA): TGCGCCAGCAGCCGTCCTGGGACTAGCGGGGGGGCAAACACAGATACGCAGTATTTT.

The chain carries TRBV25-1 and TRBJ1-5, with D unclear. Per germline, CDR1 MGHDK and CDR2 SYGVNS. The CDR3 is 15 residues long. V was cut by 1 base and J by 5 bases, with 12 bases left in between. The CDR3 DNA is TGTGCCAGCAGTGAATGGGGAGGCACAGATCAGCCCCAGCATTTT. Its protein product is CASSEWGGTDQPQHF.

This clonotype was recorded at least ten times. This chain connects TRBV29-1 to TRBJ2-7; 9 nucleotides align to TRBD1. Germline CDR1 reads SQVTM; CDR2 reads ANQGSEA. J was trimmed by 5 bases and V by 6 bases; bases with no gene match: 17. This CDR3 contains 16 residues. The CDR3 is CSVQTGGTYPSDEQYF. The CDR3, as DNA: TGCAGCGTCCAGACAGGGGGAACGTATCCCAGTGACGAGCAGTACTTC.

The chain has TRBV7-9 and TRBJ2-3; tentatively, D is TRBD2 (6 bases). The CDR3 is made up of 16 amino acids. The V gene's germline CDR1 is SEHNR and CDR2 FQNEAQ (reference sequence). V shed 4 bases and J shed 6 bases, with 20 bases lying between them. The CDR3 is CASSSFEGLPGDTQYF. As DNA, the CDR3 is TGTGCCAGCAGCTCTTTCGAGGGACTCCCCGGTGATACGCAGTATTTT.

This rearrangement joins TRBV5-1 to TRBJ2-1; D call uncertain. There are 15 residues in the CDR3. In germline, CDR1 is SGHRS, CDR2 YFSETQ. The ends were cut back, 4 bases at V and 2 bases at J, with 13 bases in the middle. The CDR3 DNA reads TGCGCCAGCAGCCGAAAGGAGCCTGCCTACAATGAGCAGTTCTTC. Its protein is CASSRKEPAYNEQFF.

The chain recombines TRBV7-2 with TRBJ2-7, with a possible D match to TRBD1 (6 bases). The germline V gene has CDR1 SGHTA and CDR2 FQGNSA. Trimming pared 3 bases from V and 4 bases from J, leaving 22 bases between. This CDR3 has 17 amino acids. The CDR3 loop reads CASSFRRSRGSIYEQYF. The DNA of the CDR3 is TGTGCCAGCAGCTTCCGCCGATCAAGGGGGTCTATTTACGAGCAGTACTTC. The full variable domain, completed using reference TRBV7-2 and TRBJ2-7, is GAGVSQSPSNKVTEKGKDVELRCDPISGHTALYWYRQSLGQGLEFLIYFQGNSAPDKSGLPSDRFSAERTGGSVSTLTIQRTQQEDSAVYLCASSFRRSRGSIYEQYFGPGTRLTVT.

This clonotype came up many times. This chain links TRBV6-2 or TRBV6-3 with TRBJ2-5, with TRBD1 identical over 7 bases. The germline V gene encodes CDR1 MNHEY and CDR2 SVGEGT. The V segment lost 5 bases and the J segment 5 bases; nucleotides outside the gene matches: 8. The CDR3 loop spans 14 amino acids. The CDR3 sequence is CASSDRQGRETQYF. CDR3 DNA: TGTGCCAGCAGTGACAGACAGGGTCGGGAGACCCAGTACTTC.

The genes are TRBV7-9 and TRBJ2-7; D is possibly TRBD2 (6 bases). Germline loops: CDR1 SEHNR, CDR2 FQNEAQ (reference sequence). The CDR3 runs 16 residues. V lost 4 bases and J lost 6, with 22 bases in between. CDR3: CASSSTPGWGEGEQYF. The CDR3 region has the DNA TGTGCCAGCAGCTCCACCCCCGGGTGGGGGGAAGGCGAGCAGTACTTC.

This clonotype was observed many times. The chain uses TRBV5-1 and TRBJ1-2, with a tentative D call TRBD1 (5 bases). The CDR3 has 14 residues. Deletions cut 1 base from V and 2 bases from J, with 9 bases between. The germline gives CDR1 SGHRS, CDR2 YFSETQ. The CDR3 sequence is CASSLSPGNYGYTF. The CDR3 bases are TGCGCCAGCAGCTTGTCCCCAGGGAACTATGGCTACACCTTC. Full variable domain (rest looked up from reference TRBV5-1 and TRBJ1-2): KAGVTQTPRYLIKTRGQQVTLSCSPISGHRSVSWYQQTPGQGLQFLFEYFSETQRNKGNFPGRFSGRQFSNSRSEMNVSTLELGDSALYLCASSLSPGNYGYTFGSGTRLTVV.

This clonotype was counted between two and nine times. The chain uses TRBV6-5 and TRBJ1-2; 9 positions match TRBD1. Per the germline V gene, CDR1 is MNHEY and CDR2 is SVGAGI. The V and J ends lost 4 bases and 2 bases, in that order; junction bases with no gene match: 2. The CDR3 has 14 residues. CDR3 amino acids: CASSFGQGNYGYTF. The DNA for the CDR3 is TGTGCCAGCAGTTTTGGACAGGGGAACTATGGCTACACCTTC.

This clonotype appeared a few times. The V gene is TRBV5-1, the J gene TRBJ2-3; D may be TRBD1 (5 bases). Germline V gene sequence: CDR1 SGHRS, CDR2 YFSETQ. There are 14 residues in the CDR3. Trimming removed 2 bases from V and 5 bases from J, with 12 bases in between. CDR3 residues: CASSFLGVEDTQYF. The CDR3 bases are TGCGCCAGCAGCTTTCTAGGGGTGGAAGATACGCAGTATTTT.

This clonotype was found a few times. The chain is built from TRBV7-2 and TRBJ1-6; no firm D call. This CDR3 has 14 amino acids. Looked up from germline, CDR1 is SGHTA and CDR2 is FQGNSA. V dropped 1 base and J dropped 13 bases, with 14 bases sitting between them. This CDR3 reads CASSLEALRLPLHF. In DNA, the CDR3 is TGTGCCAGCAGCTTAGAGGCCCTAAGACTGCCCCTCCACTTT.

In its sample, this clonotype was seen a few times. The rearrangement uses TRBV29-1 and TRBJ2-5; no firm D call. The germline gives CDR1 SQVTM, CDR2 ANQGSEA. There are 12 residues in the CDR3. Trimming took 1 base from V and 5 from J, leaving 8 bases between them. The CDR3 spells CSVEGARETQYF. CDR3 sequence (DNA): TGCAGCGTTGAAGGGGCGCGGGAGACCCAGTACTTC.

The chain joins TRBV9 to TRBJ2-3; 11 positions match TRBD2. The ends lost 2 bases at V and 6 bases at J; junction bases unmatched: 2. This CDR3 comprises 14 residues. Per germline, CDR1 SGDLS and CDR2 YYNGEE. The CDR3: CASSVRLAGDTQYF. The CDR3 DNA reads as TGTGCCAGCAGCGTTCGACTAGCGGGGGATACGCAGTATTTT.

This clonotype was recorded a few times. The rearrangement links TRBV12-3 or TRBV12-4 to TRBJ1-3; D gene uncertain. V was pared by 3 bases and J by 0 bases, with 12 bases between. This CDR3 contains 16 residues. The CDR3 nucleotides read TGTGCCAGCAGTTTGGAGGCGCTCCGCTCTGGAAACACCATATATTTT. Translating gives CASSLEALRSGNTIYF.

This clonotype has ten or more counts. The V and J genes are TRBV7-2 and TRBJ2-1, with a tentative D call TRBD1 (9 bases). Germline assignment: CDR1 SGHTA and CDR2 FQGNSA. Trimming pared 2 bases from V and 5 bases from J, leaving 22 bases between. This CDR3 is 18 amino acids long. CDR3 sequence: CASSLPSYRGRGDNEQFF. In DNA form, the CDR3 reads TGTGCCAGCAGCTTACCGTCCTACAGGGGGCGGGGGGACAATGAGCAGTTCTTC.